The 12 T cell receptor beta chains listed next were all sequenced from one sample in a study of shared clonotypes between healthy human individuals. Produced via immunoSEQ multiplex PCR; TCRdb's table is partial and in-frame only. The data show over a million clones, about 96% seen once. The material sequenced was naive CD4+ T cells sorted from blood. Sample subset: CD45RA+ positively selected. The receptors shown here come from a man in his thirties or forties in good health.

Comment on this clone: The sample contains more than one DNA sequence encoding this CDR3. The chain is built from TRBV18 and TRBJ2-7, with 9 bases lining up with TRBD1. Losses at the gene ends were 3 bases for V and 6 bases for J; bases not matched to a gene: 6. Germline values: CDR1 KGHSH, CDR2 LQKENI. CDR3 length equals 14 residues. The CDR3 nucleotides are TGTGCCAGCTCACCGCGGACAGGGGAGGGCGAGCAGTACTTC. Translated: CASSPRTGEGEQYF.

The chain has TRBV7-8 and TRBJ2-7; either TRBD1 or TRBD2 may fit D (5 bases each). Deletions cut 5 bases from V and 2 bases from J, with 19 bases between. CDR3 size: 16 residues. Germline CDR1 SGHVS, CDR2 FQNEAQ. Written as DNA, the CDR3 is TGTGCCAGCAGCAGAGGTATCCGGGGCGGAACCTACGAGCAGTACTTC. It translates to CASSRGIRGGTYEQYF.

In DNA form, the CDR3 reads TGCGCCAGCAGTGACAGGGGTAGAGAGACCCAGTACTTC. Translating it yields CASSDRGRETQYF. V usage is TRBV10-1 and J usage is TRBJ2-5, with D perhaps TRBD1 (6 bases). With 3 bases removed from V and 4 bases from J, the gap between germline ends came to 9 bases. Germline CDR1 reads WNHNN; CDR2 reads SYGVQD (reference sequence). The CDR3 loop spans 13 amino acids.

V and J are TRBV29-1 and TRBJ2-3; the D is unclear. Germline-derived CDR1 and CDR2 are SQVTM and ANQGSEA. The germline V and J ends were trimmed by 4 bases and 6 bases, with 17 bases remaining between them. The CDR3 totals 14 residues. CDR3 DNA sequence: TGCAGCGTTGTAGCAGGACGCAAGACGGATACGCAGTATTTT. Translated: CSVVAGRKTDTQYF.

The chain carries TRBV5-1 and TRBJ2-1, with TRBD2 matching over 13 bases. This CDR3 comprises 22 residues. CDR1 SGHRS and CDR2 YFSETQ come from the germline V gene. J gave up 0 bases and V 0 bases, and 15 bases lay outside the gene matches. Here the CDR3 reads CASSLARGGLAGVRASYNEQFF. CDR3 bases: TGCGCCAGCAGCTTGGCCCGAGGAGGACTAGCGGGAGTACGGGCCTCCTACAATGAGCAGTTCTTC.

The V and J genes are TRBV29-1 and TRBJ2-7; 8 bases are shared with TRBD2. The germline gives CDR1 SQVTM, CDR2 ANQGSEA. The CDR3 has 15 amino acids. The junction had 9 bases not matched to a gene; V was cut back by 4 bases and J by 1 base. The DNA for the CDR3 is TGCAGCGTTGGGGGTACTAGCGGACCATCCTACGAGCAGTACTTC. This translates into CSVGGTSGPSYEQYF.

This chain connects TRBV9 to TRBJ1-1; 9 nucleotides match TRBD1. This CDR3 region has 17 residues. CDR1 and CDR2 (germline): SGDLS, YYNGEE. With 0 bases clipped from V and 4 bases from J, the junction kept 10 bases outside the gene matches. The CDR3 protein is CASSVDGGTGRGTEAFF. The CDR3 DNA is TGTGCCAGCAGCGTAGACGGAGGGACAGGGAGGGGCACTGAAGCTTTCTTT.

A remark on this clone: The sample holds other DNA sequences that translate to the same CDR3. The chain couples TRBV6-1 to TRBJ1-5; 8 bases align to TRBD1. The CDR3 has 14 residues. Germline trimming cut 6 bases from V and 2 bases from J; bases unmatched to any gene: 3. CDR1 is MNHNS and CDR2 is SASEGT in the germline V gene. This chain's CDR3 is CASRGQGGNQPQHF. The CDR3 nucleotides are TGTGCCAGCAGAGGACAGGGCGGCAATCAGCCCCAGCATTTT.

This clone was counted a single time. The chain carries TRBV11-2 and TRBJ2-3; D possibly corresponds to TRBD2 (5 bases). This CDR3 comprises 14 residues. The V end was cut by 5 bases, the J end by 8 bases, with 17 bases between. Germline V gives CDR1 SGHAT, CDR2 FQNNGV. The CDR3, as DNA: TGTGCCAGCAGCCCTACTAGGTCAGGTGGTACGCAGTATTTT. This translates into CASSPTRSGGTQYF.

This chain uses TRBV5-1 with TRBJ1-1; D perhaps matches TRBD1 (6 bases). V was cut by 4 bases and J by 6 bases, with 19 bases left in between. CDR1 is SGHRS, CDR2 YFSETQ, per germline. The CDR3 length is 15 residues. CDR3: CASSADSGLVAEAFF. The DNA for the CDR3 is TGCGCCAGCAGCGCGGACAGCGGATTGGTCGCTGAAGCTTTCTTT. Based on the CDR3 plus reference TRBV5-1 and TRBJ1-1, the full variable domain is KAGVTQTPRYLIKTRGQQVTLSCSPISGHRSVSWYQQTPGQGLQFLFEYFSETQRNKGNFPGRFSGRQFSNSRSEMNVSTLELGDSALYLCASSADSGLVAEAFFGQGTRLTVV.

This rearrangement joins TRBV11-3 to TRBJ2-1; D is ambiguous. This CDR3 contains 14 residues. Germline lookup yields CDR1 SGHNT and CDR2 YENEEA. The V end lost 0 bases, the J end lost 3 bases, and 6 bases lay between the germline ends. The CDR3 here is CASSLDTGYNEQFF. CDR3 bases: TGTGCCAGCAGCTTAGATACGGGCTACAATGAGCAGTTCTTC.

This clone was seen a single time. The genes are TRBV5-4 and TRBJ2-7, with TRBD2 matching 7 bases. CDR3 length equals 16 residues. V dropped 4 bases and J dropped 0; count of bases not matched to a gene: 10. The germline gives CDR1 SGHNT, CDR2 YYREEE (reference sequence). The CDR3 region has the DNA TGTGCCAGCAGCCCGACGACGGGAGGCCCCTCCTACGAGCAGTACTTC. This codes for CASSPTTGGPSYEQYF. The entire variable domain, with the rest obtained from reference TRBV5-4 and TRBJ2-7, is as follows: ETGVTQSPTHLIKTRGQQVTLRCSSQSGHNTVSWYQQALGQGPQFIFQYYREEENGRGNFPPRFSGLQFPNYSSELNVNALELDDSALYLCASSPTTGGPSYEQYFGPGTRLTVT.